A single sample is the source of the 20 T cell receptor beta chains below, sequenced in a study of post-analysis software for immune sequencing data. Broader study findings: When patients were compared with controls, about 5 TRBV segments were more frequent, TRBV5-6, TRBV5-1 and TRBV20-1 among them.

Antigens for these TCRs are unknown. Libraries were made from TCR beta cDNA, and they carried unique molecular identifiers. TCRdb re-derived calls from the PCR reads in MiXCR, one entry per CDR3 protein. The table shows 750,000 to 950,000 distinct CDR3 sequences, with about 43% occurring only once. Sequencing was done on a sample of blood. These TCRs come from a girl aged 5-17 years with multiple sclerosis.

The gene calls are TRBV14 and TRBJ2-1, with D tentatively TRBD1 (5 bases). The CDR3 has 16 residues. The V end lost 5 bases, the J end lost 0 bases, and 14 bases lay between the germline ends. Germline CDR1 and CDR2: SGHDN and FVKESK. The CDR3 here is CASSFQGSRSYNEQFF. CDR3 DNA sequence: TGTGCCAGCAGCTTTCAGGGTTCCCGCTCCTACAATGAGCAGTTCTTC.

In DNA form, the CDR3 reads TGTGCCAGCAGCTCTAGAGGGGATGGTGAGCAGTTCTTC. Protein sequence: CASSSRGDGEQFF. This chain joins TRBV7-3 and TRBJ2-1, with D perhaps assigned TRBD1 or TRBD2 (5 bases each). Deletions cut 4 bases from V and 9 bases from J, with 13 bases between. This CDR3 is 13 amino acids long. Germline CDR1 and CDR2: SGHTA and FQGTGA.

DNA for the CDR3: TGCGCCAGCAGCTTGGCGGGGGGCAAGACAGATACGCAGTATTTT. Translating it yields CASSLAGGKTDTQYF. The chain links TRBV5-1 to TRBJ2-3; D is perhaps TRBD2 (7 bases). Germline lookup yields CDR1 SGHRS and CDR2 YFSETQ. This CDR3 has 15 residues. V was clipped by 0 bases and J by 3 bases, with 11 bases between them.

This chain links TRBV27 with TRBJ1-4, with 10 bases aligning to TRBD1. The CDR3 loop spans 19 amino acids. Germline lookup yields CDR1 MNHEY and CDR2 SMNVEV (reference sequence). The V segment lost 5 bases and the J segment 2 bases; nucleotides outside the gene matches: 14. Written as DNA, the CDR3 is TGTGCCAGCAGTCCCGTCGGGACAGGGGATGGGGCTACTAATGAAAAACTGTTTTTT. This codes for CASSPVGTGDGATNEKLFF.

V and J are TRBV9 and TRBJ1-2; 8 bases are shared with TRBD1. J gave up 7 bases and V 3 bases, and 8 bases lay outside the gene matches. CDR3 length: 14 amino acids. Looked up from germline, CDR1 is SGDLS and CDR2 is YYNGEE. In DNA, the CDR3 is TGTGCCAGCAGCGCCGGGACAGGTGATGGTGGCTACACCTTC. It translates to CASSAGTGDGGYTF.

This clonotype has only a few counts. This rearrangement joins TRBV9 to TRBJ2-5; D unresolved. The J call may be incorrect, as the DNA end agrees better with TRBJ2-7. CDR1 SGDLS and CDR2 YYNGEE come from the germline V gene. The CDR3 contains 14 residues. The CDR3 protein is CASSVGGNQAEQYF. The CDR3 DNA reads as TGTGCCAGCAGCGTAGGTGGGAATCAGGCCGAGCAGTACTTC.

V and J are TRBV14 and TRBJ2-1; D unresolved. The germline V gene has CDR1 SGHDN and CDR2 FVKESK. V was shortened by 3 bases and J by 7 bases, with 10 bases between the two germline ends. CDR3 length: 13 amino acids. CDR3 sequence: CASSQESSNEQFF. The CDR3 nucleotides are TGTGCCAGCAGCCAGGAGAGTTCTAATGAGCAGTTCTTC.

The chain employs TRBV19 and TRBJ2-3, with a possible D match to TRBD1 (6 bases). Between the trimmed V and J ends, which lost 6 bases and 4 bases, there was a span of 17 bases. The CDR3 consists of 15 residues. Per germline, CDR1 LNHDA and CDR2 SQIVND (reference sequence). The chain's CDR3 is CASSPGTRGADTQYF. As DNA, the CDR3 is TGTGCCAGTAGCCCGGGGACACGGGGCGCAGATACGCAGTATTTT. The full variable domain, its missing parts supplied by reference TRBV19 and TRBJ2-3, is DGGITQSPKYLFRKEGQNVTLSCEQNLNHDAMYWYRQDPGQGLRLIYYSQIVNDFQKGDIAEGYSVSREKKESFPLTVTSAQKNPTAFYLCASSPGTRGADTQYFGPGTRLTVL.

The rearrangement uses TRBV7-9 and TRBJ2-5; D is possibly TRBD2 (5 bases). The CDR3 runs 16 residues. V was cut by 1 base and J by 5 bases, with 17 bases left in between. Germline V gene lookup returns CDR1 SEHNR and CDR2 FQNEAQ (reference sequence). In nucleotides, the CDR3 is TGTGCCAGCAGCTTAGATGGAGGACCCACACGGGAGACCCAGTACTTC. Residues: CASSLDGGPTRETQYF.

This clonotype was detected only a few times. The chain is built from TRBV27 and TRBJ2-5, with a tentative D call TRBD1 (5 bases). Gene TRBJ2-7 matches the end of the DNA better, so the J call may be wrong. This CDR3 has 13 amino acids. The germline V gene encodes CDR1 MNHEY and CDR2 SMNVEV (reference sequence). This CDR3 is CASSLSQGGEQYF. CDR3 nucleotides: TGTGCCAGCAGTTTATCGCAGGGCGGCGAGCAGTACTTC.

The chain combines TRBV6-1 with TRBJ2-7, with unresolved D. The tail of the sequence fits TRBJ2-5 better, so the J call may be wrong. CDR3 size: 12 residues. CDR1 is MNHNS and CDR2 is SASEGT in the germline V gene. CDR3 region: CASSGTLKTQYF. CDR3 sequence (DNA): TGTGCCAGCAGTGGGACCCTAAAGACCCAGTACTTC.

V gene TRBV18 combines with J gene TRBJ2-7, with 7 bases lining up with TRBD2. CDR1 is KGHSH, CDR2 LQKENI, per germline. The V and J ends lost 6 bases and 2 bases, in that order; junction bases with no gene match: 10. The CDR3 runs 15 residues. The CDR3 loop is CASSRGSLTTYEQYF. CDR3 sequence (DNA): TGTGCCAGCTCCCGCGGGAGTCTAACAACCTACGAGCAGTACTTC.

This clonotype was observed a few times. The DNA of the CDR3 is TGCAGTGCCCTCCGCGATTTCGGAGAGCAGTTCTTC. Residues: CSALRDFGEQFF. V gene TRBV20-1 combines with J gene TRBJ2-1; D gene unclear. The CDR3 has 12 amino acids. CDR1 and CDR2 (germline): DFQATT, SNEGSKA (reference sequence). V lost 6 bases and J lost 10, with 16 bases in between.

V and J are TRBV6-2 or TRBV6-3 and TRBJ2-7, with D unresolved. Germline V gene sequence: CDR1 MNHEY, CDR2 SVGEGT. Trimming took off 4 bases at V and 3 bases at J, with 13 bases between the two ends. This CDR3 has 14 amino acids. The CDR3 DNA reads TGTGCCAGCAGTTCCCTAGGGTCCGACTACGAGCAGTACTTC. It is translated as CASSSLGSDYEQYF.

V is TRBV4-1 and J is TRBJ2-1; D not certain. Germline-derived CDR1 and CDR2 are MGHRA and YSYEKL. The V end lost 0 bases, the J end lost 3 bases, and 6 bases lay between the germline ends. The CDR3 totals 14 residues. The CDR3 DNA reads TGCGCCAGCAGCCAAGACAGTTACTACAATGAGCAGTTCTTC. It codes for CASSQDSYYNEQFF.

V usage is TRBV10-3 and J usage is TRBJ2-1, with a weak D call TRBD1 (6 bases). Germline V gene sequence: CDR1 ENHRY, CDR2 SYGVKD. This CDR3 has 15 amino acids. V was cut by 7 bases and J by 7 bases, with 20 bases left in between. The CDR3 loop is CAIKSGTNEENEQFF. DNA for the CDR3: TGTGCCATCAAATCCGGGACAAATGAGGAAAATGAGCAGTTCTTC.

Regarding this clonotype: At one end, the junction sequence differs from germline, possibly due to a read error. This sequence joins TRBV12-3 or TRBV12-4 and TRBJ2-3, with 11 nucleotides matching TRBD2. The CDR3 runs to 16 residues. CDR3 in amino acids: CASSLFLAGGTDTQDF. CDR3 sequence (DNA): TGTGCCAGCAGTTTATTCCTAGCGGGAGGCACAGATACGCAGGATTTT.

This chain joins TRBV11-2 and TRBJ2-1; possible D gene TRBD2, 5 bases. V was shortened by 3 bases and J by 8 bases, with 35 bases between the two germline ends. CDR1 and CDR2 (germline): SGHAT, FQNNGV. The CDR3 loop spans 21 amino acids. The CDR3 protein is CASSFPQTSSGGSTPIDEQFF. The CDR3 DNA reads TGTGCCAGCAGCTTCCCGCAAACTTCCTCTGGCGGGTCAACCCCAATTGATGAGCAGTTCTTC.

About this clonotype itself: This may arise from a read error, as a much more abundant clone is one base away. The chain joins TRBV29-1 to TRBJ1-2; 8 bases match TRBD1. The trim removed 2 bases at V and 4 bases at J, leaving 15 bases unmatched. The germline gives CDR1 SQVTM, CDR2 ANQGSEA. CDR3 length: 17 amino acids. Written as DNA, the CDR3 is TGCAGCGTTGAAAAACGAGGGGCAGGGGGCGGTAGCTATGGCTACACCTTC. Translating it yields CSVEKRGAGGGSYGYTF.

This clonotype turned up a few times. The CDR3 loop is CASKGAWVEQYF. As DNA, the CDR3 is TGTGCCAGCAAAGGAGCGTGGGTTGAGCAGTACTTC. The gene calls are TRBV28 and TRBJ2-7; D not certain. V was pared by 7 bases and J by 7 bases, with 14 bases between. Germline V gene data show CDR1 as MDHEN and CDR2 as SYDVKM. The CDR3 totals 12 residues. Drawing the rest from reference TRBV28 and TRBJ2-7, the complete variable domain is DVKVTQSSRYLVKRTGEKVFLECVQDMDHENMFWYRQDPGLGLRLIYFSYDVKMKEKGDIPEGYSVSREKKERFSLILESASTNQTSMYLCASKGAWVEQYFGPGTRLTVT.